The 9 T cell receptor beta chains below all came from one sample that was sequenced in a study of T cells in Graves' hyperthyroidism and ophthalmopathy. What was amplified from RNA transcripts were TCR beta CDR3 regions. The HTBI primer set served for first-round RT-PCR of the TCR CDR3. Each CDR3 protein is one row after TCRdb ran MiXCR on the multiplex PCR reads. The data show about 700,000 distinct CDR3 sequences, with 13% to 15% seen just once and around 9.6% held by the top ten. The sequencing input was blood. These receptors were collected from a woman under 30 with Graves' hyperthyroidism.

This clonotype was found many times. The V call is TRBV2, the J call TRBJ2-3, with a weak D call TRBD2 (5 bases). Per germline, CDR1 SNHLY and CDR2 FYNNEI. This CDR3 spans 14 amino acids. Trimming removed 6 bases from V and 2 bases from J, with 12 bases in between. DNA of the CDR3: TGTGCCAGCAGGCCAAGGACTGCCACAGATACGCAGTATTTT. It specifies CASRPRTATDTQYF.

This clonotype has ten or more counts. The chain links TRBV7-4 to TRBJ2-1; 7 nucleotides line up with TRBD2. CDR3 size: 18 residues. The trim removed 6 bases at V and 1 base at J, leaving 15 bases unmatched. CDR1 and CDR2 (germline): SGHVT, SQSDAQ. DNA for the CDR3: TGTGCCAGCAGTTGCCCCGATCAGCGGGACGGGTCCTACAATGAGCAGTTCTTC. Translating it yields CASSCPDQRDGSYNEQFF.

The table lists this clonotype with many counts. V usage is TRBV7-2 and J usage is TRBJ2-3; D might be TRBD2 (6 bases). CDR3 length: 16 residues. Trimming removed 0 bases at V and 0 bases at J, with 10 bases between. The germline V gene encodes CDR1 SGHTA and CDR2 FQGNSA. The CDR3 spells CASSLARGVSTDTQYF. The DNA of the CDR3 is TGTGCCAGCAGCTTAGCACGCGGGGTTAGCACAGATACGCAGTATTTT.

V is TRBV29-1 and J is TRBJ2-3, with 10 bases fitting TRBD2. The trim removed 4 bases at V and 3 bases at J, leaving 7 bases unmatched. CDR1 and CDR2 from the germline V gene are SQVTM and ANQGSEA. This CDR3 spans 15 amino acids. The CDR3 nucleotides read TGCAGCGTTGCCGGAGCGGGAGGGCCTACAGATACGCAGTATTTT. Translated: CSVAGAGGPTDTQYF.

This clonotype was counted many times. This chain uses TRBV7-3 with TRBJ2-3; TRBD2 matches 7 bases. V lost 5 bases to trimming and J lost 9 bases; unmatched junction nucleotides: 5. CDR3 length: 12 residues. CDR1 SGHTA and CDR2 FQGTGA come from the germline V gene. CDR3: CASSHPGGTQYF. The CDR3 DNA follows: TGTGCCAGCAGCCACCCGGGGGGAACGCAGTATTTT.

V gene TRBV3-1 combines with J gene TRBJ1-4; D gene ambiguous. CDR3 size: 15 residues. Germline loops: CDR1 LGHDT, CDR2 YNNKEL (reference sequence). Trimming removed 6 bases at V and 7 bases at J, with 18 bases between. CDR3 sequence reads: CASSLAVGSFEKLFF. In DNA, the CDR3 is TGTGCCAGCAGTCTCGCGGTGGGATCATTTGAAAAACTGTTTTTT.

The table lists this clonotype with many counts. The chain joins TRBV2 to TRBJ1-2; no firm D call. This CDR3 has 15 amino acids. Germline V lookup: CDR1 SNHLY, CDR2 FYNNEI. Deletions cut 7 bases from V and 0 bases from J, with 15 bases between. The chain's CDR3 is CASTLGPGSNYGYTF. For the CDR3, the DNA is TGTGCCAGCACCCTCGGGCCCGGTTCTAACTATGGCTACACCTTC. The full variable domain, in which reference TRBV2 and TRBJ1-2 provide the parts outside the CDR3, is EPEVTQTPSHQVTQMGQEVILRCVPISNHLYFYWYRQILGQKVEFLVSFYNNEISEKSEIFDDQFSVERPDGSNFTLKIRSTKLEDSAMYFCASTLGPGSNYGYTFGSGTRLTVV.

This clonotype appeared a few times. The chain combines TRBV29-1 with TRBJ2-7; tentative D call: TRBD2 (5 bases). The V gene lost 3 bases and the J gene lost 2 bases, with 11 bases spanning the gap. Germline loops: CDR1 SQVTM, CDR2 ANQGSEA. The CDR3 covers 13 residues. CDR3 region: CSVEAGATYEQYF. The DNA for the CDR3 is TGCAGCGTTGAGGCGGGTGCAACCTACGAGCAGTACTTC.

This clonotype was seen only a few times. The J gene is TRBJ1-5, the V gene TRBV20-1, with TRBD1 identical over 7 bases. Germline trimming cut 1 base from V and 2 bases from J; bases unmatched to any gene: 5. Germline CDR1 and CDR2: DFQATT and SNEGSKA (reference sequence). The CDR3 contains 15 residues. Written as DNA, the CDR3 is TGCAGTGCTAGAGGTATTGGGACAGGCAATCAGCCCCAGCATTTT. Protein: CSARGIGTGNQPQHF.